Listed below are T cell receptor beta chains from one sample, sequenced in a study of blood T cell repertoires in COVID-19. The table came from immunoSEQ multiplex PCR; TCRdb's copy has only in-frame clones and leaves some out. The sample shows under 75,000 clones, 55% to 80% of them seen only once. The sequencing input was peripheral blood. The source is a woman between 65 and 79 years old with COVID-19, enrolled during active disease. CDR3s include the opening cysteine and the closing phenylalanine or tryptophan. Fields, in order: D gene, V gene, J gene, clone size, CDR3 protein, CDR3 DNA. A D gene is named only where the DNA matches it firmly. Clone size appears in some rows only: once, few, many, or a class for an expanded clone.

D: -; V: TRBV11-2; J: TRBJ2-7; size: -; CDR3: CASSRQRVYEQYF; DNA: TGTGCCAGCAGCCGACAGCGAGTCTACGAGCAGTACTTC
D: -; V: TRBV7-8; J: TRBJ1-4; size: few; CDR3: CASSPGLGYEKLFF; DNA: TGTGCCAGCAGCCCAGGGCTTGGGTACGAAAAACTGTTTTTT
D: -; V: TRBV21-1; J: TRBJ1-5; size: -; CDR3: CASSKSGNQPQHF; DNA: TGTGCCAGCAGCAAATCAGGGAATCAGCCCCAGCATTTT
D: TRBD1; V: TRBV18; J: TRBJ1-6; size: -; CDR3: CASSPPEGAAYNSPLHF; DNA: TGTGCCAGCTCACCACCGGAGGGGGCCGCCTATAATTCACCCCTCCACTTT
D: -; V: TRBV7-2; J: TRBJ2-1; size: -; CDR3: CASSLALVGNEQFF; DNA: TGTGCCAGCAGCTTAGCACTAGTAGGCAATGAGCAGTTCTTC
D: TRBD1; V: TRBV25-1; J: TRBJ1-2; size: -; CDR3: CASSEGGTGGYTF; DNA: TGTGCCAGCAGTGAAGGTGGGACAGGCGGCTACACCTTC
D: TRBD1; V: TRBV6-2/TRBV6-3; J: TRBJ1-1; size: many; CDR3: CASSSTDRGLVSEAFF; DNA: TGTGCCAGCAGTTCCACCGACAGGGGCTTAGTTTCTGAAGCTTTCTTT
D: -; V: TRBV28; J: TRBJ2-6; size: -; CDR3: CASSDISSGANVLTF; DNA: TGTGCCAGCAGTGACATCAGCTCTGGGGCCAACGTCCTGACTTTC
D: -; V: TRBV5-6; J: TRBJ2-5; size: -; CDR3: CASSLLETQYF; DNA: TGTGCCAGCAGCTTGCTGGAGACCCAGTACTTC
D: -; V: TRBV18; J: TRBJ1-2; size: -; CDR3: CASSPKGNYGYTF; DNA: TGTGCCAGCTCACCCAAGGGGAACTATGGCTACACCTTC
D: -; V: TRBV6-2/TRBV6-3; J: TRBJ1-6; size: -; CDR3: CASSYRGNSPLHF; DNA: TGTGCCAGCAGTTACCGGGGGAATTCACCCCTCCACTTT
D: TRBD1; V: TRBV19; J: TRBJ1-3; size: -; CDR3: CASTQGDRGTGNTIYF; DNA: TGTGCCAGTACCCAGGGCGACAGGGGAACTGGAAACACCATATATTTT
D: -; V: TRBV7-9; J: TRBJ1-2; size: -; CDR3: CASSLGRVPYGYTF; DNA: TGTGCCAGCAGCTTGGGGAGGGTTCCCTATGGCTACACCTTC
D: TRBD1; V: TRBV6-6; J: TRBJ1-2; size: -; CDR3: CASNENRGRGGYTF; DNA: TGTGCCAGCAATGAAAACAGGGGGCGGGGTGGCTACACCTTC
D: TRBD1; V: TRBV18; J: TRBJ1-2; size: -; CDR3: CASSTMTGEYGYTF; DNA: TGTGCCAGCTCAACCATGACAGGGGAATATGGCTACACCTTC
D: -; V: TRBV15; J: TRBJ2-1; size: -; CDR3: CATSRDHGNEQFF; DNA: TGTGCCACCAGCAGAGATCACGGCAATGAGCAGTTCTTC
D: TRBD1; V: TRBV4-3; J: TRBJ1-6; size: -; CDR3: CASSQEVTGDSAPLHF; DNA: TGCGCCAGCAGCCAAGAAGTGACAGGGGACTCCGCACCCCTCCACTTT
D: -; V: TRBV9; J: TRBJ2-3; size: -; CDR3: CASSVTGEDTQYF; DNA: TGTGCCAGCAGCGTTACCGGGGAAGATACGCAGTATTTT
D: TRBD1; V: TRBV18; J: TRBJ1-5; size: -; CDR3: CASAEGQGAVQPQHF; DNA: TGTGCCAGCGCAGAGGGACAGGGGGCCGTTCAGCCCCAGCATTTT
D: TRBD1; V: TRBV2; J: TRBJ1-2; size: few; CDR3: CASGTGSYGYTF; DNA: TGTGCCAGCGGGACAGGGTCCTATGGCTACACCTTC
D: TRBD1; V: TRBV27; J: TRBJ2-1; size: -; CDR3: CASSPRDRVVYNEQFF; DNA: TGTGCCAGCAGTCCCCGGGACAGGGTCGTGTACAATGAGCAGTTCTTC
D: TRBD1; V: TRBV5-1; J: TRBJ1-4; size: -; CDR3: CASSLGQGNEKLFF; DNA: TGCGCCAGCAGCTTGGGACAGGGAAATGAAAAACTGTTTTTT
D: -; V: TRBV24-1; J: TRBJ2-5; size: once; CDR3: CATSSGPQETQYF; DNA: TGTGCCACCAGTTCAGGGCCCCAAGAGACCCAGTACTTC
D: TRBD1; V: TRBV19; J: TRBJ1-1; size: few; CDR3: CASSKSQGVVEAFF; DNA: TGTGCCAGTAGTAAGAGCCAGGGGGTGGTTGAAGCTTTCTTT
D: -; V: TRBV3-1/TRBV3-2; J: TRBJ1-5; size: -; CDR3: CASSLSRGHQPQHF; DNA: TGTGCCAGCAGCCTCTCCAGGGGTCATCAGCCCCAGCATTTT
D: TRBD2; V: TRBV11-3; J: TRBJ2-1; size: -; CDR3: CASSETSGYNEQFF; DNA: TGTGCCAGCAGCGAGACTAGCGGATACAATGAGCAGTTCTTC
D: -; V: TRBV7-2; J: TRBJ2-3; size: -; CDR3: CASSPSTDTQYF; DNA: TGTGCCAGCAGCCCAAGCACAGATACGCAGTATTTT
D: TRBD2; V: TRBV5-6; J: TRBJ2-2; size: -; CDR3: CASSPLAGTNTGELFF; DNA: TGTGCCAGCAGCCCGCTAGCGGGGACAAACACCGGGGAGCTGTTTTTT
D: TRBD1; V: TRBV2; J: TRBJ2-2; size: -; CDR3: CASQTQEGAGGGELFF; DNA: TGTGCCAGCCAGACCCAAGAGGGGGCTGGGGGCGGGGAGCTGTTTTTT
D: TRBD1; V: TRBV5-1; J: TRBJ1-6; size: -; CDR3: CASNPTGAGDSPLHF; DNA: TGCGCCAGCAATCCGACAGGGGCGGGGGATTCACCCCTCCACTTT
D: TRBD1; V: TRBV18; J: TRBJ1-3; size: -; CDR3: CASSPGQGAVNTIYF; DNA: TGTGCCAGCTCACCAGGACAGGGGGCAGTAAACACCATATATTTT
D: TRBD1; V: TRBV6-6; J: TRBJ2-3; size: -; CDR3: CASSPPEGQGASDTQYF; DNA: TGTGCCAGCAGTCCCCCTGAGGGACAGGGGGCGTCGGATACGCAGTATTTT
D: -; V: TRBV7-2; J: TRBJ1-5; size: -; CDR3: CASSLGGQDGQPQHF; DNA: TGTGCCAGCAGCTTAGGGGGACAAGACGGCCAGCCCCAGCATTTT
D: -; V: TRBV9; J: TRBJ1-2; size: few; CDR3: CASSVVGGSGYTF; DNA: TGTGCCAGCAGCGTAGTAGGGGGATCAGGCTACACCTTC
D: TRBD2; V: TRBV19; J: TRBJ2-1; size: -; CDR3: CASRRLAGDEQFF; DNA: TGTGCCAGCCGTCGGCTAGCGGGAGATGAGCAGTTCTTC
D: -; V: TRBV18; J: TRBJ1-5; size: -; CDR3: CASSQQGDQPQHF; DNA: TGTGCCAGCTCACAACAGGGAGATCAGCCCCAGCATTTT
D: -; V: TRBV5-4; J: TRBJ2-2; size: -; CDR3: CASSLEVQVNTGELFF; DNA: TGTGCCAGCAGCTTGGAGGTACAGGTGAACACCGGGGAGCTGTTTTTT
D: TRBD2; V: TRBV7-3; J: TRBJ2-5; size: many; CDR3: CASSPSGGEETQYF; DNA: TGTGCCAGCAGCCCCTCGGGGGGGGAAGAGACCCAGTACTTC
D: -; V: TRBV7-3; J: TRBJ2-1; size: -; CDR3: CASSLIGLASGDEQFF; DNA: TGTGCCAGCAGCTTAATAGGTCTAGCGTCCGGAGATGAGCAGTTCTTC
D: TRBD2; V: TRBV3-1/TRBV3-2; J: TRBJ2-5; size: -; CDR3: CASSHGIGLGLAGVETQYF; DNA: TGTGCCAGCAGCCACGGGATTGGTTTGGGACTAGCGGGAGTGGAGACCCAGTACTTC
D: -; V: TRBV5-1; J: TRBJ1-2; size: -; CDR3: CASSQGGEGYGYTF; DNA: TGCGCCAGCAGTCAAGGCGGGGAGGGCTATGGCTACACCTTC
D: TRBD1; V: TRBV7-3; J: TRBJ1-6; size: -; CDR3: CASSLLGQGSSPLHF; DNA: TGTGCCAGCAGCCTCTTGGGACAGGGTTCTTCACCCCTCCACTTT